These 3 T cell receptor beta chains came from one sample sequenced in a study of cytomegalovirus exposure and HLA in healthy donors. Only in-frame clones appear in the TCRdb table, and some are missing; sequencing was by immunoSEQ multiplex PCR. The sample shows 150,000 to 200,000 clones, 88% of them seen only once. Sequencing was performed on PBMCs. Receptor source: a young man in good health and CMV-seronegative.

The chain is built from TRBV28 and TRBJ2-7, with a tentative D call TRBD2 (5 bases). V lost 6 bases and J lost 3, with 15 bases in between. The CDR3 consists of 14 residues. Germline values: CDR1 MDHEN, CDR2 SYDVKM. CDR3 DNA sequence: TGTGCCAGCAGACAAGGAGGTGCCATCTACGAGCAGTACGTC. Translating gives CASRQGGAIYEQYV.

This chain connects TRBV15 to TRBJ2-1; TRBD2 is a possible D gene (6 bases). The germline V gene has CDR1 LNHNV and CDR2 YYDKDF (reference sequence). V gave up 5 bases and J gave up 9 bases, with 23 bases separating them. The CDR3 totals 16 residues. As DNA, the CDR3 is TGTGCCACCAGCGCACGGTGGGGGGAAAGAAACCTTGAGCAGTTCTTC. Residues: CATSARWGERNLEQFF.

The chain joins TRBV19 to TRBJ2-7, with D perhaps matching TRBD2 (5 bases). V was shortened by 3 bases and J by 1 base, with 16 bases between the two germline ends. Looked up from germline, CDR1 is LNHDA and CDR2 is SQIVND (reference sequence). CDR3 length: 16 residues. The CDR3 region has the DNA TGTGCCAGTAGTATGAGGGCTAGTCAGTCTTCCTACGAGCAGTACTTC. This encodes CASSMRASQSSYEQYF.